The 6 T cell receptor beta chains in this list originate from one sample, sequenced in a study of type 1 regulatory T cells. TCRdb redid the calling of the reads with MiXCR, one entry per CDR3 protein. The sample consists of approximately 100,000 distinct CDR3 sequences, about a third of them appearing once. The sequenced sample consisted of CD4+ T cells, either the whole sample or a sorted fraction (not recorded which). The receptors originated from a human donor in good health.

This clonotype was seen a handful of times. The chain joins TRBV6-2 or TRBV6-3 to TRBJ1-5; TRBD1 is a possible D gene (5 bases). The CDR3 contains 16 residues. The V and J ends lost 5 bases and 2 bases respectively, with 16 bases between them. The V gene's germline CDR1 is MNHEY and CDR2 SVGEGT. As DNA, the CDR3 is TGTGCCAGCAGTCCTTACGGGGGTCGGGGCAATCAGCCCCAGCATTTT. Protein sequence: CASSPYGGRGNQPQHF.

This clonotype was recorded only once. The V and J genes are TRBV19 and TRBJ2-1, with 11 positions matching TRBD2. Germline loops: CDR1 LNHDA, CDR2 SQIVND (reference sequence). Trimming removed 7 bases from V and 3 bases from J; junction bases left unmatched: 5. The CDR3 extends over 15 amino acids. The CDR3 reads CASTVAGGRYNEQFF. DNA of the CDR3: TGTGCCAGTACCGTAGCGGGAGGGCGCTACAATGAGCAGTTCTTC.

This clonotype was seen a single time. The chain uses TRBV25-1 and TRBJ2-3, with D unresolved. V was shortened by 1 base and J by 3 bases, with 2 bases between the two germline ends. Germline values: CDR1 MGHDK, CDR2 SYGVNS. The CDR3 loop spans 12 amino acids. In DNA form, the CDR3 reads TGTGCCAGCAGTGAATTGACAGATACGCAGTATTTT. Its protein product is CASSELTDTQYF.

Only a few counts were recorded for this clonotype. This chain joins TRBV29-1 and TRBJ1-1; D gene unclear. The CDR3 is 15 amino acids. Trimming removed 5 bases at V and 1 base at J, with 17 bases between. From germline, CDR1 is SQVTM and CDR2 ANQGSEA. The CDR3 loop reads CSVSVKGPPNTEAFF. The CDR3 nucleotides are TGCAGCGTTTCTGTAAAAGGACCTCCGAACACTGAAGCTTTCTTT.

This chain joins TRBV12-3 or TRBV12-4 and TRBJ2-3; D not resolved. The germline V and J ends were trimmed by 6 bases and 0 bases, with 10 bases remaining between them. The CDR3 contains 14 residues. The CDR3 sequence: CASRKETSTDTQYF. The DNA of the CDR3 is TGTGCCAGCAGAAAGGAGACAAGCACAGATACGCAGTATTTT.

This clonotype has just a few counts. In nucleotides, the CDR3 is TGTGCCAGCAGCCGTAGCAGGACTAGCGGGGAGCTGTTTTTT. It is translated as CASSRSRTSGELFF. The V gene is TRBV7-2, the J gene TRBJ2-2; 7 bases align to TRBD2. J gave up 7 bases and V 5 bases, and 7 bases lay outside the gene matches. The CDR3 length is 14 residues. Germline V gene data show CDR1 as SGHTA and CDR2 as FQGNSA.